This T cell receptor (beta chain) originates from a study of shared clonotypes between healthy human individuals. This clone is a singleton in its sample. Repertoires were generated with immunoSEQ multiplex PCR, while TCRdb's copy carries only in-frame clones and drops some. Here the sample spans millions of clones, just over 90% being singletons. V dropped 4 bases and J dropped 0 bases, with 16 bases sitting between them. CDR1 and CDR2 from the germline V gene are MDHEN and SYDVKM. The CDR3 runs to 18 residues. This chain uses TRBV28 with TRBJ2-6, with D tentatively TRBD2 (6 bases). This clonotype was obtained from a man between 18 and 29 years old in good health. Some clones in this sample may be carry-over from other donors' samples. Sequences were obtained from naive CD4+ T cells from PBMCs. Subset noted: CD45RA+ positively selected. CDR3 sequence reads: CASSSTGSWVSGANVLTF. CDR3 DNA sequence: TGTGCCAGCAGTTCCACCGGGAGCTGGGTCTCTGGGGCCAACGTCCTGACTTTC.